The entry below gives a single T cell receptor (beta chain) sequence along with its context. Its binding antigen is unknown. No much larger clone is present one base from it, and per-base qualities are unavailable. V loses 8 bases, J loses 1 base, and the germline ends lie 20 bases apart. The CDR3 sequence holds 16 residues, the cysteine and phenylalanine included. Only CDR3 DNA is held: 48 bases, read in frame from base 1. CDR1 and CDR2 (MNHEY, SMNVEV) derive from the germline V gene (reference sequence). The entry originates in a study of blood T cell repertoires in COVID-19 (dated by TCRdb to 2020 to 2022). As for the study more broadly: The collaborator samples originated in the United States, Italy and Spain and spanned the acute and convalescent phases of COVID-19. The material from the prospective study consisted of cDNA or gDNA derived from T cells, B-cell-depleted T cells, or PBMCs. The dataset comprised deeply sampled blood TCRbeta repertoires from subjects exposed to, actively infected with, or recovered from COVID-19. The repertoires were released in a freely available public database meant as a resource for research on the immune response to SARS-CoV-2. Samples came from the ongoing ImmuneRACE study (first 160 participants) plus 1,254 subjects from 6 global collaborators. Sample metadata almost always included a de-identified subject ID, COVID-19 status, age in years and sex. Where HLA class I and class II types were available, the types were taken from metadata supplied by the sample provider, not from assay-based typing.

The collaborating institutions used their own protocols to collect whole blood in K2EDTA tubes. Collaborator samples were shipped for TCRbeta analysis as frozen whole blood, isolated PBMCs, or DNA extracted from either sample type. The research as a whole found: The quantity of clinical and demographic metadata differed by source and by participant and was supplied without curation.

TCRbeta CDR3 regions were amplified from genomic DNA using the immunoSEQ Assay, a bias-controlled multiplex PCR. Regarding the original processing steps: Within the assay, amplification of reference gene primers was used to estimate how many nucleated cells each sample contained. To quantify the absolute abundance of each unique TCRbeta CDR3 rearrangement, sequence reads were collapsed and filtered. For each sample, productive Simpson clonality was calculated by taking the square root of Simpson's diversity index across productive rearrangements. The source is immuneACCESS, and TCRdb retained only in-frame sequences with V and J called. Part of the clones is not carried over; for the studies checked, unresolved V genes explain less than half of this, and the remainder is unexplained. D and trimming come from the DNA, and the V and J calls and clone size come from that table. This sample gives about 41,000 clones in total; about four fifths of them show up just once. The ten largest account for about 43% of the sample.

The sequencing sample was made of peripheral blood. The sequence was obtained from a woman aged 80 or older with active or convalescent COVID-19. The chain is made from TRBV27 and TRBJ1-1, with TRBD1 as a weak D call on 5 bases. CDR3 sequence: CASPPRVVGRNTEAFF. The DNA reads as follows: TGTGCCAGCCCCCCCAGGGTAGTGGGCAGGAACACTGAAGCTTTCTTT.